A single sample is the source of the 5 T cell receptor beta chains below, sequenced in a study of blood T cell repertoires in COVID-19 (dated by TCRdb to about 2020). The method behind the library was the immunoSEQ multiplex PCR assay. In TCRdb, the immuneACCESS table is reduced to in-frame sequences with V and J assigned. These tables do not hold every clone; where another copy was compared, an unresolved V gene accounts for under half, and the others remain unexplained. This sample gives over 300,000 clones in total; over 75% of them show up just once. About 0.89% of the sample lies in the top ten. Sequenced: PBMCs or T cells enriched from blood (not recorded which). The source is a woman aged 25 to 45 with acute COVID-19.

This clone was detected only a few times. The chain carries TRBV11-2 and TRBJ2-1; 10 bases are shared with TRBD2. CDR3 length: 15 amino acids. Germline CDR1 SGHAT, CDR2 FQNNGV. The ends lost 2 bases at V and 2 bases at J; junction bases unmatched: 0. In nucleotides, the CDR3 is TGTGCCAGCAGCTTAAGCGGGGGGGCCTACAATGAGCAGTTCTTC. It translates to CASSLSGGAYNEQFF. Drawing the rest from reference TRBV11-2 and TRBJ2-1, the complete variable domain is EAGVAQSPRYKIIEKRQSVAFWCNPISGHATLYWYQQILGQGPKLLIQFQNNGVVDDSQLPKDRFSAERLKGVDSTLKIQPAKLEDSAVYLCASSLSGGAYNEQFFGPGTRLTVL.

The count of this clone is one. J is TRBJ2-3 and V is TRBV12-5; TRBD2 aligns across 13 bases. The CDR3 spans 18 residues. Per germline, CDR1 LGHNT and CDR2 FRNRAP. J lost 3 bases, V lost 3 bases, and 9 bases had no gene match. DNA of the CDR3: TGTGCTAGTGGTTTCCTCTCTACTAGCGGGGGGGCGACAGATACGCAGTATTTT. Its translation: CASGFLSTSGGATDTQYF.

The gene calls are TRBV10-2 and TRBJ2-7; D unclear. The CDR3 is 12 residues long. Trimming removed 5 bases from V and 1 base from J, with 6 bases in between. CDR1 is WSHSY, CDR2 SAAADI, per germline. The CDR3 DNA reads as TGCGCCAGCAGTCGCCAGTCCTACGAGCAGTACTTC. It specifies CASSRQSYEQYF.

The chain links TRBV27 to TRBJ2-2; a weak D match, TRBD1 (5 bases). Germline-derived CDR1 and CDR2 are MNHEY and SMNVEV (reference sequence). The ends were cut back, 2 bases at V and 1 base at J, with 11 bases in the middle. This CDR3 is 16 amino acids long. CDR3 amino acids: CASSLGSGMNTGELFF. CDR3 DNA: TGTGCCAGCAGTTTAGGGTCAGGGATGAACACCGGGGAGCTGTTTTTT.

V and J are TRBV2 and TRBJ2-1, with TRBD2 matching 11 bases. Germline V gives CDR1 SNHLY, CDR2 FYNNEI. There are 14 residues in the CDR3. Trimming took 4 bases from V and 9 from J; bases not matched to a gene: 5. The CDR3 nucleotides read TGTGCCAGCAGTGGGGGACTAGCGGTTGGTGAGCAGTTCTTC. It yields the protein CASSGGLAVGEQFF. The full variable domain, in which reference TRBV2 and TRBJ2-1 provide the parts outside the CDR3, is EPEVTQTPSHQVTQMGQEVILRCVPISNHLYFYWYRQILGQKVEFLVSFYNNEISEKSEIFDDQFSVERPDGSNFTLKIRSTKLEDSAMYFCASSGGLAVGEQFFGPGTRLTVL.